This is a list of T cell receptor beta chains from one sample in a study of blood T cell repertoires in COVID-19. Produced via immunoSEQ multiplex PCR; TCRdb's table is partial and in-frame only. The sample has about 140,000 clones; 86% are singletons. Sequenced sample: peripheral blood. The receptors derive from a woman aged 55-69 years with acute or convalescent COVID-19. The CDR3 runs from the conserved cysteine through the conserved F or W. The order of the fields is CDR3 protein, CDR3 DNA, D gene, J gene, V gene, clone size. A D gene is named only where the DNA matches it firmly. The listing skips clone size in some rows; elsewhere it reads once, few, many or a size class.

CDR3: CASRPGVGNSPLHF; DNA: TGTGCCAGCAGGCCAGGGGTCGGCAATTCACCCCTCCACTTT; D: NA; J: TRBJ1-6; V: TRBV5-5; size: NA
CDR3: CATSRDSDRAQGGNQPQHF; DNA: TGTGCCACCAGCAGAGACAGCGACAGGGCTCAAGGCGGCAATCAGCCCCAGCATTTT; D: TRBD1; J: TRBJ1-5; V: TRBV15; size: few
CDR3: CASSGGQLNTEAFF; DNA: TGCGCCAGCAGCGGGGGACAGTTGAACACTGAAGCTTTCTTT; D: TRBD1; J: TRBJ1-1; V: TRBV5-1; size: once
CDR3: CSVEDLQSTDTQYF; DNA: TGCAGCGTTGAAGATCTACAGAGCACAGATACGCAGTATTTT; D: NA; J: TRBJ2-3; V: TRBV29-1; size: NA
CDR3: CAWGTGRGSSYNSPLHF; DNA: TGTGCCTGGGGGACAGGGAGGGGAAGCTCCTATAATTCACCCCTCCACTTT; D: TRBD1; J: TRBJ1-6; V: TRBV30; size: NA
CDR3: CASSTPGTGGARTDTQYF; DNA: TGTGCCAGCAGCACCCCTGGGACAGGGGGGGCCCGCACAGATACGCAGTATTTT; D: TRBD1; J: TRBJ2-3; V: TRBV5-4; size: NA
CDR3: CAWSGREDGYTF; DNA: TGTGCCTGGAGTGGCAGGGAGGATGGCTACACCTTC; D: NA; J: TRBJ1-2; V: TRBV30; size: NA
CDR3: CASSISDLIRYNEQFF; DNA: TGTGCCAGTAGTATCTCGGACTTAATCCGGTACAATGAGCAGTTCTTC; D: NA; J: TRBJ2-1; V: TRBV19; size: NA
CDR3: CASSQAPGLRSGANVLTF; DNA: TGTGCCAGCAGCCAAGCCCCGGGACTCCGCTCTGGGGCCAACGTCCTGACTTTC; D: NA; J: TRBJ2-6; V: TRBV4-2; size: NA
CDR3: CASSFGQGNPGNTIYF; DNA: TGTGCCAGCAGTTTCGGACAGGGGAATCCTGGAAACACCATATATTTT; D: TRBD1; J: TRBJ1-3; V: TRBV6-5; size: NA
CDR3: CASSFAGLNTGELFF; DNA: TGCGCCAGCAGCTTCGCAGGCCTGAACACCGGGGAGCTGTTTTTT; D: NA; J: TRBJ2-2; V: TRBV5-1; size: NA
CDR3: CASSQIQGAAYGYTF; DNA: TGTGCCAGCAGCCAGATACAGGGGGCTGCCTATGGCTACACCTTC; D: TRBD1; J: TRBJ1-2; V: TRBV4-2; size: few
CDR3: CASRPGTGGHIQYF; DNA: TGTGCCAGTAGACCCGGGACAGGGGGCCACATTCAGTACTTC; D: TRBD1; J: TRBJ2-4; V: TRBV19; size: NA
CDR3: CASSELRTNSPPRQFF; DNA: TGTGCCAGCAGTGAACTTCGGACTAATTCCCCACCTCGGCAGTTCTTC; D: NA; J: TRBJ2-1; V: TRBV6-1; size: NA
CDR3: CASSAMDSNSPLHF; DNA: TGTGCCAGCAGCGCGATGGACAGTAATTCACCCCTCCACTTT; D: NA; J: TRBJ1-6; V: TRBV9; size: NA
CDR3: CASSYGGGSNQPQHF; DNA: TGTGCCAGCAGTTACGGGGGCGGCAGCAATCAGCCCCAGCATTTT; D: NA; J: TRBJ1-5; V: TRBV6-2/TRBV6-3; size: once
CDR3: CASTPGWGQTSYEQYF; DNA: TGCGCCAGCACGCCTGGGTGGGGACAGACCTCCTACGAGCAGTACTTC; D: TRBD1; J: TRBJ2-7; V: TRBV5-1; size: few
CDR3: CASSPRGGPLYEQYF; DNA: TGTGCCAGCAGCCCCCGGGGGGGACCTCTCTACGAGCAGTACTTC; D: TRBD2; J: TRBJ2-7; V: TRBV5-4; size: NA
CDR3: CASSREVPYEQYF; DNA: TGTGCCAGCAGCAGGGAAGTCCCCTACGAGCAGTACTTC; D: NA; J: TRBJ2-7; V: TRBV28; size: NA
CDR3: CASSRLGNTIYF; DNA: TGTGCCAGCAGTAGACTTGGAAACACCATATATTTT; D: NA; J: TRBJ1-3; V: TRBV12-3/TRBV12-4; size: few
CDR3: CSVSGQGEPQHF; DNA: TGCAGCGTCTCGGGACAGGGAGAGCCCCAGCATTTT; D: TRBD1; J: TRBJ1-5; V: TRBV29-1; size: NA
CDR3: CASSYPSSGAAITGELFF; DNA: TGTGCCAGCAGTTACCCGTCCTCAGGGGCGGCGATAACCGGGGAGCTGTTTTTT; D: NA; J: TRBJ2-2; V: TRBV6-2/TRBV6-3; size: NA
CDR3: CASSKDRGPETQYF; DNA: TGCGCCAGCAGCAAAGACAGGGGGCCTGAGACCCAGTACTTC; D: TRBD1; J: TRBJ2-5; V: TRBV5-1; size: NA
CDR3: CASGLVRLGRGRPGELFF; DNA: TGTGCTAGTGGTTTGGTACGTCTGGGCAGGGGGCGCCCCGGGGAGCTGTTTTTT; D: TRBD1; J: TRBJ2-2; V: TRBV12-5; size: NA
CDR3: CASSLAPGRTGLSPLHF; DNA: TGCGCCAGCAGCTTGGCCCCGGGAAGGACAGGGCTATCACCCCTCCACTTT; D: TRBD1; J: TRBJ1-6; V: TRBV5-1; size: NA
CDR3: CASSMKGDSGNTIYF; DNA: TGTGCCAGTAGTATGAAGGGGGACTCTGGAAACACCATATATTTT; D: NA; J: TRBJ1-3; V: TRBV19; size: NA
CDR3: CASSLLAGGSNEQFF; DNA: TGTGCCAGCAGTCTGCTAGCGGGGGGTAGCAATGAGCAGTTCTTC; D: TRBD2; J: TRBJ2-1; V: TRBV27; size: NA
CDR3: CASSRTGTDYEQYF; DNA: TGCGCCAGCAGCAGAACAGGGACAGACTACGAGCAGTACTTC; D: TRBD1; J: TRBJ2-7; V: TRBV5-1; size: NA
CDR3: CASSQGQGGLGNIQYF; DNA: TGTGCCAGCAGCCAAGGACAGGGAGGTTTAGGAAACATTCAGTACTTC; D: NA; J: TRBJ2-4; V: TRBV4-2; size: NA
CDR3: CASSFSGQDTGELFF; DNA: TGTGCCAGCAGTTTTTCTGGACAGGACACCGGGGAGCTGTTTTTT; D: TRBD1; J: TRBJ2-2; V: TRBV6-5; size: NA
CDR3: CASSIAVLGNTIYF; DNA: TGTGCCAGTAGTATCGCAGTCCTGGGAAACACCATATATTTT; D: NA; J: TRBJ1-3; V: TRBV19; size: NA
CDR3: CASSLEAAQNTDTQYF; DNA: TGTGCCAGCAGTTTAGAGGCAGCACAAAACACAGATACGCAGTATTTT; D: NA; J: TRBJ2-3; V: TRBV28; size: NA
CDR3: CASSASPDSDTQYF; DNA: TGTGCCAGCAGCGCCTCACCGGACTCAGATACGCAGTATTTT; D: NA; J: TRBJ2-3; V: TRBV5-4; size: NA
CDR3: CASSLASDRAYSYEQYF; DNA: TGTGCCAGCAGCTTAGCCTCCGACAGGGCCTACTCCTACGAGCAGTACTTC; D: TRBD1; J: TRBJ2-7; V: TRBV11-3; size: NA
CDR3: CASSLYGRSQETQYF; DNA: TGTGCCAGCAGTTTGTATGGTCGCAGCCAAGAGACCCAGTACTTC; D: NA; J: TRBJ2-5; V: TRBV28; size: NA
CDR3: CASSVGTGGRNVLTF; DNA: TGTGCCAGCAGCGTAGGGACAGGGGGCCGGAACGTCCTGACTTTC; D: TRBD1; J: TRBJ2-6; V: TRBV9; size: NA
CDR3: CASSSRTDTQYF; DNA: TGTGCCAGCAGTTCCCGGACAGATACGCAGTATTTT; D: NA; J: TRBJ2-3; V: TRBV27; size: NA
CDR3: CASSLSNDRVGYEQYF; DNA: TGTGCCAGCAGTTTATCTAACGACAGGGTGGGCTACGAGCAGTACTTC; D: TRBD1; J: TRBJ2-7; V: TRBV27; size: NA
CDR3: CASDREGTEAFF; DNA: TGTGCCAGCGACAGGGAAGGGACTGAAGCTTTCTTT; D: TRBD1; J: TRBJ1-1; V: TRBV2; size: NA
CDR3: CASKGQGIWNTEAFF; DNA: TGTGCCAGCAAAGGACAGGGAATTTGGAACACTGAAGCTTTCTTT; D: TRBD1; J: TRBJ1-1; V: TRBV11-3; size: NA